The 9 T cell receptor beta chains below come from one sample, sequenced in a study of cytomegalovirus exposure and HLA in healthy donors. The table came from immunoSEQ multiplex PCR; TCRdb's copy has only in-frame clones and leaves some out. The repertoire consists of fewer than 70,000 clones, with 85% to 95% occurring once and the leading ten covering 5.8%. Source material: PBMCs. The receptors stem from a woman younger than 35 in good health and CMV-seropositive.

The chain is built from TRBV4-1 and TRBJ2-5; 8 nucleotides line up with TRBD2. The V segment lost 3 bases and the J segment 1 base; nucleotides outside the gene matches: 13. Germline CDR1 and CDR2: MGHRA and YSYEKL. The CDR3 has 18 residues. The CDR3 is CASSHPIRGSGAQETQYF. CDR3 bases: TGCGCCAGCAGCCACCCCATCCGAGGTAGCGGGGCCCAAGAGACCCAGTACTTC.

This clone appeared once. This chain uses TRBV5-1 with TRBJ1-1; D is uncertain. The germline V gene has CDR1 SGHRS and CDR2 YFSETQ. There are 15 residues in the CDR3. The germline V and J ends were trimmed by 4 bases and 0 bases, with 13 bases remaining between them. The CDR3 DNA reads TGCGCCAGCAGCGTGGCAGCGCACATGAACACTGAAGCTTTCTTT. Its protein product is CASSVAAHMNTEAFF.

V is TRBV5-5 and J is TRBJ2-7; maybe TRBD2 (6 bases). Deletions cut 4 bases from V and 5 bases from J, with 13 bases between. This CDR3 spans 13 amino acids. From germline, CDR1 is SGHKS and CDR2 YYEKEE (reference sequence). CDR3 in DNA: TGTGCCAGCAGCCCCGTATGGGGGGACGAGCAGTACTTC. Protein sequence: CASSPVWGDEQYF.

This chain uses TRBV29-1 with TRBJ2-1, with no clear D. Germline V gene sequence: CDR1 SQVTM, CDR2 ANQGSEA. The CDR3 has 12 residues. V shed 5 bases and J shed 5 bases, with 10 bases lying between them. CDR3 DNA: TGCAGCGTTAACGGAGTCCACAATGAGCAGTTCTTC. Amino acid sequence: CSVNGVHNEQFF.

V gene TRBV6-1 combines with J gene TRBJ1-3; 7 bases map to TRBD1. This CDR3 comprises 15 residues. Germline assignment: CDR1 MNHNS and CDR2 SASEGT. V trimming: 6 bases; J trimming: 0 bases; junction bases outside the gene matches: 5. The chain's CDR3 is CASSEGQFSGNTIYF. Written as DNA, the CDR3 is TGTGCCAGCAGCGAGGGACAGTTCTCTGGAAACACCATATATTTT.

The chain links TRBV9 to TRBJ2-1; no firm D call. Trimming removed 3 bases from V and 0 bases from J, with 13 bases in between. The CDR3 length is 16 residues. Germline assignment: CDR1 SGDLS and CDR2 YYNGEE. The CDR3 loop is CASSGTRYVSYNEQFF. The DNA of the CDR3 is TGTGCCAGCAGCGGTACACGTTACGTCTCCTACAATGAGCAGTTCTTC.

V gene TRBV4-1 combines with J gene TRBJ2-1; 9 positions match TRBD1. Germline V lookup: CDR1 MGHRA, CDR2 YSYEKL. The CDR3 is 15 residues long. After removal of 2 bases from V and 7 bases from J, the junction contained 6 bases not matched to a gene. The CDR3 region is CASSQRWTGENEQFF. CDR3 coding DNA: TGCGCCAGCAGCCAACGCTGGACAGGGGAGAATGAGCAGTTCTTC.

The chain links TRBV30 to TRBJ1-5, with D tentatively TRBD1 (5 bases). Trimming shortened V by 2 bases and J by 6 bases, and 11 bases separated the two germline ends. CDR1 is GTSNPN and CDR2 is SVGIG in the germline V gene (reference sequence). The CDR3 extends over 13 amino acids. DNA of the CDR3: TGTGCCTGGAGTCTGACGCAGGGTCAGCCCCAGCATTTT. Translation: CAWSLTQGQPQHF. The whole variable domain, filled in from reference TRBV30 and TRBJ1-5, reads SQTIHQWPATLVQPVGSPLSLECTVEGTSNPNLYWYRQAAGRGLQLLFYSVGIGQISSEVPQNLSASRPQDRQFILSSKKLLLSDSGFYLCAWSLTQGQPQHFGDGTRLSIL.

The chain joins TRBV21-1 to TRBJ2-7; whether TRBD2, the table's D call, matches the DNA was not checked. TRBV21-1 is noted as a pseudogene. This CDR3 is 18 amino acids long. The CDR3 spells CASSNPLGGENLNYEQYF. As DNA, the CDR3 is TGTGCCAGCAGCAACCCCCTGGGGGGGGAAAACCTCAACTACGAGCAGTACTTC.